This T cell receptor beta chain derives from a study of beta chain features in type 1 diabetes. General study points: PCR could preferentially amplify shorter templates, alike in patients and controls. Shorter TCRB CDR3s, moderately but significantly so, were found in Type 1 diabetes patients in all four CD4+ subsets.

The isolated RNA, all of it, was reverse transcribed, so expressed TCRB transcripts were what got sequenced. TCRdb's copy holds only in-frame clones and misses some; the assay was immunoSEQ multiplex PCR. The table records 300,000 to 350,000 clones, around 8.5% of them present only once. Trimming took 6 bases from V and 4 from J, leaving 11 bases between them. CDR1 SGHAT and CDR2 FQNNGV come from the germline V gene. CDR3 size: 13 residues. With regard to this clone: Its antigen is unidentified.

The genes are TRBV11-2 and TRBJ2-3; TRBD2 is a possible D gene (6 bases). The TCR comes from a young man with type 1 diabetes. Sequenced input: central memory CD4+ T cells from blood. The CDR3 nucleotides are TGTGCCAGCAGTCCCGGGACTTCAGATACGCAGTATTTT. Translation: CASSPGTSDTQYF.